This is a list of T cell receptor beta chains from one sample in a study of shared clonotypes between healthy human individuals. Some clones are missing from TCRdb's copy, which holds only in-frame ones; the method was immunoSEQ multiplex PCR. The sample comprises some 1 million clones, approximately 70% of which are singletons, and over 1.3% rests with the top ten. Input material: memory CD4+ T cells sorted from blood. These receptors were obtained from a man younger than 35 in good health. Both conserved end residues are part of each CDR3. Each record gives: J gene, D gene, V gene, CDR3 protein. The D gene is left open where the match is weak.

TRBJ1-5	-	TRBV9	CASSVVARDGNQPQHF
TRBJ2-5	-	TRBV6-4	CASSPTAGGETQYF
TRBJ1-5	-	TRBV2	CASSAGPKGNQPQHF
TRBJ1-4	-	TRBV5-1	CASSVGRANEKLFF
TRBJ1-3	-	TRBV6-1	CASSAGQFSGNTIYF
TRBJ1-2	-	TRBV28	CASVNGNYGYTF
TRBJ2-5	-	TRBV6-1	CASSEAVTARGTQYF
TRBJ2-1	-	TRBV5-4	CASSLDAERGNEQFF
TRBJ2-7	TRBD1	TRBV28	CASSRAGTVLKGQYF
TRBJ2-5	-	TRBV9	CASSSRGQGGLKETQYF
TRBJ1-6	TRBD1	TRBV27	CASSGQGNSPLHF
TRBJ2-7	TRBD2	TRBV19	CASSIASGAYEQYF
TRBJ1-3	-	TRBV30	CAWSVGGAHGNTIYF
TRBJ1-1	-	TRBV29-1	CSVSVTGTEAFF
TRBJ1-2	-	TRBV7-2	CASSLDSTPAYGYTF
TRBJ1-2	-	TRBV30	CAWSVPVWRGPHYGYTF
TRBJ2-7	-	TRBV5-4	CASSLAKSYEQYF
TRBJ2-3	TRBD2	TRBV7-9	CASSPTSGRVDTQYF
TRBJ1-2	TRBD1	TRBV29-1	CSGAGGTGGANGYTF
TRBJ1-3	-	TRBV7-3	CASLREGDGNTIYF
TRBJ2-3	-	TRBV11-3	CASSHPPGRTLWEQYF
TRBJ2-5	TRBD2	TRBV2	CASSDVGLAGIQETQYF
TRBJ2-7	-	TRBV11-2	CASSLLRTSYEQYF
TRBJ2-1	-	TRBV27	CASSPLGDWGHEQFF
TRBJ2-7	TRBD2	TRBV5-1	CASSGGGGTYEQYF
TRBJ1-4	-	TRBV7-2	CASSSYATNEKLFF
TRBJ1-5	-	TRBV30	CAWSTKGGNQPQHF
TRBJ1-5	-	TRBV18	CASSTTYREQPQHF
TRBJ1-4	-	TRBV4-1	CASSQDLELFF
TRBJ2-7	-	TRBV5-1	CASSWGTHSNEQYF
TRBJ2-2	TRBD2	TRBV9	CASSVRGGTSGNPGELFF
TRBJ2-3	-	TRBV19	CASSPYLLGADTQYF
TRBJ2-7	-	TRBV28	CASSTGTLVYEQYF
TRBJ2-1	TRBD1	TRBV18	CASSPQRGLYNEQFF
TRBJ1-2	-	TRBV19	CASKSRSTNGGYTF
TRBJ1-6	-	TRBV6-5	CASSGSYNSPLHF
TRBJ2-7	-	TRBV27	CASSSQGGGSYEQYF
TRBJ2-2	-	TRBV7-3	CASRPTDGVGELFF
TRBJ2-1	-	TRBV29-1	CSVEKGHEQFF
TRBJ2-1	-	TRBV5-5	CASSKGTVNEQFF
TRBJ2-1	TRBD2	TRBV7-2	CASSPGLAGGQNEQFF
TRBJ2-3	-	TRBV5-4	CATSLQNTDTQYF
TRBJ1-5	-	TRBV10-2	CASSVGGPNQPQHF
TRBJ2-7	-	TRBV10-2	CASSSLNYEQYF
TRBJ2-5	TRBD1	TRBV29-1	CSATGGGRQTQYF
TRBJ2-3	-	TRBV11-1	CASSLRGLAGTDTQYF
TRBJ2-2	TRBD2	TRBV28	CASSGGNTGELFF
TRBJ1-1	-	TRBV19	CASSITFSNTEAFF
TRBJ2-6	-	TRBV7-8	CASSSAASSGANVLTF
TRBJ2-5	-	TRBV5-1	CASSLDQPAQYF